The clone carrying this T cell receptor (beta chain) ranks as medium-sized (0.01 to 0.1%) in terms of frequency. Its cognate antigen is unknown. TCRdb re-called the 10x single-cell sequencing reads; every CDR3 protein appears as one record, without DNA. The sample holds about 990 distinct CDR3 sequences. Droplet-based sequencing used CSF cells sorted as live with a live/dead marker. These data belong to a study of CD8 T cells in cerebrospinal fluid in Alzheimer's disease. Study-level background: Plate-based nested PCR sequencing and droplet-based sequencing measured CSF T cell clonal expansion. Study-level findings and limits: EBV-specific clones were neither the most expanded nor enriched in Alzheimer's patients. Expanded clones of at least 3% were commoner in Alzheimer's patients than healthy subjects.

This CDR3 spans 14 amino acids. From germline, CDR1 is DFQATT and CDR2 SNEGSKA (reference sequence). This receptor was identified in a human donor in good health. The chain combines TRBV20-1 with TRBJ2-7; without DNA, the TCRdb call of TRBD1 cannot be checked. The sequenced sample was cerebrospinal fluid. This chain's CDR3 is CSARAGTGSYEQYF.